A single sample is the source of the 19 T cell receptor beta chains below, sequenced in a study of blood T cell repertoires in COVID-19. This table comes from immunoSEQ multiplex PCR, and its TCRdb copy is limited to in-frame clones, with some not included. The sample lists more than 140,000 clones, 84% occurring once. Sequenced sample: peripheral blood. Receptor source: a woman aged 45 to 65 in a cohort sampled during active or convalescent COVID-19.

This chain uses TRBV11-3 with TRBJ2-3; TRBD2 matches at 9 bases. Per the germline V gene, CDR1 is SGHNT and CDR2 is YENEEA. This CDR3 region has 16 residues. V gave up 1 base and J gave up 5 bases; unmatched junction bases: 7. CDR3 nucleotide sequence: TGTGCCAGCAGCTTAGGTCAAGCGGGGGGCATAGATACGCAGTATTTT. Its translation: CASSLGQAGGIDTQYF. Based on the CDR3 plus reference TRBV11-3 and TRBJ2-3, the full variable domain is EAGVVQSPRYKIIEKKQPVAFWCNPISGHNTLYWYLQNLGQGPELLIRYENEEAVDDSQLPKDRFSAERLKGVDSTLKIQPAELGDSAVYLCASSLGQAGGIDTQYFGPGTRLTVL.

The chain recombines TRBV24-1 with TRBJ2-2, with D possibly being TRBD1 (7 bases). The ends were cut back, 8 bases at V and 3 bases at J, with 15 bases in the middle. The CDR3 runs 15 residues. Looked up from germline, CDR1 is KGHDR and CDR2 is SFDVKD. In nucleotides, the CDR3 is TGTGCCACCACCCCCAGGGGGGATTACACCGGGGAGCTGTTTTTT. Amino acids: CATTPRGDYTGELFF.

This clone was seen only a few times. Here the CDR3 DNA reads TGTGCCAGCAGCCAAGAACAGGGGGCATTTGATGGCTACACCTTC. Translated: CASSQEQGAFDGYTF. The chain combines TRBV4-2 with TRBJ1-2; 9 bases agree with TRBD1. Germline V gene lookup returns CDR1 LGHNA and CDR2 YNFKEQ. This CDR3 is built from 15 residues. J lost 6 bases, V lost 0 bases, and 5 bases had no gene match.

This clone was recorded once. The chain uses TRBV5-1 and TRBJ2-3, with 8 positions matching TRBD2. Germline V gene data show CDR1 as SGHRS and CDR2 as YFSETQ. The CDR3 sequence is 15 residues long. The J segment lost 2 bases and the V segment lost 4 bases, leaving 6 bases of the junction unmatched. CDR3 sequence reads: CASSISGANTDTQYF. The CDR3 nucleotides are TGCGCCAGCAGCATTAGCGGGGCAAACACAGATACGCAGTATTTT.

V and J are TRBV9 and TRBJ1-3; tentative D call: TRBD1 (6 bases). CDR1 and CDR2 from the germline V gene are SGDLS and YYNGEE. CDR3 length: 20 residues. Trimming removed 3 bases at V and 0 bases at J, with 25 bases between. The CDR3 loop reads CASSADAPGTLMYSGNTIYF. The CDR3 DNA sequence: TGTGCCAGCAGCGCGGACGCTCCAGGGACACTGATGTACTCTGGAAACACCATATATTTT. Full variable domain (outside the CDR3, taken from reference TRBV9 and TRBJ1-3): DSGVTQTPKHLITATGQRVTLRCSPRSGDLSVYWYQQSLDQGLQFLIQYYNGEERAKGNILERFSAQQFPDLHSELNLSSLELGDSALYFCASSADAPGTLMYSGNTIYFGEGSWLTVV.

The gene calls are TRBV6-6 and TRBJ1-1; 7 bases map to TRBD1. With 2 bases clipped from V and 3 bases from J, the junction kept 3 bases outside the gene matches. CDR1 is MNHNY, CDR2 SVGAGI, per germline (reference sequence). The CDR3 length is 14 residues. The CDR3 sequence is CASSYGRGYTEAFF. The DNA for the CDR3 is TGTGCCAGCAGTTACGGCAGGGGGTACACTGAAGCTTTCTTT.

V and J are TRBV10-3 and TRBJ2-5, with 7 bases lining up with TRBD2. CDR1 and CDR2 from the germline V gene are ENHRY and SYGVKD. This CDR3 spans 14 amino acids. The junction had 4 bases not matched to a gene; V was cut back by 6 bases and J by 0 bases. The CDR3 DNA reads as TGTGCCATCAGACCGGGACTAAACCAAGAGACCCAGTACTTC. It encodes CAIRPGLNQETQYF.

For this clone: At one end, the junction sequence differs from germline, possibly due to a read error. The rearrangement uses TRBV3-1 (or the pseudogene TRBV3-2) and TRBJ1-1; D is possibly TRBD1 (5 bases). Germline V lookup: CDR1 LGHDT, CDR2 YNNKEL (reference sequence). The CDR3 length is 12 residues. CDR3 in amino acids: CASSRTGVPRRF. The CDR3 nucleotides are TGTGCCAGCAGCCGCACGGGGGTCCCACGCAGATTT.

V usage is TRBV19 and J usage is TRBJ1-2; TRBD1 agrees at 12 bases. This CDR3 is built from 15 residues. Trimming removed 3 bases from V and 7 bases from J; junction bases left unmatched: 6. Germline V gene lookup returns CDR1 LNHDA and CDR2 SQIVND (reference sequence). The CDR3 DNA sequence: TGTGCCAGTAGTATGGTTGGGACAGGGGGCATTGGCTACACCTTC. This gives the protein CASSMVGTGGIGYTF.

This clone came up once. The chain couples TRBV5-1 to TRBJ1-1; the match to TRBD1 covers 12 bases. V was clipped by 4 bases and J by 6 bases; unmatched bases: 10. This CDR3 region has 16 residues. Germline V gene lookup returns CDR1 SGHRS and CDR2 YFSETQ. The CDR3 region is CASSLGTGGAGAEAFF. CDR3 nucleotides: TGCGCCAGCAGCCTTGGGACAGGGGGCGCGGGCGCTGAAGCTTTCTTT.

This chain uses TRBV6-5 with TRBJ1-2; possibly TRBD1 for D (5 bases). Trimming shortened V by 2 bases and J by 4 bases, and 8 bases separated the two germline ends. Germline V gene data show CDR1 as MNHEY and CDR2 as SVGAGI. The CDR3 length is 13 residues. The CDR3 nucleotides are TGTGCCAGCAGTTACGCGCAGGGCTATGGCTACACCTTC. Its protein is CASSYAQGYGYTF.

The rearrangement uses TRBV19 and TRBJ2-6; D uncertain. This CDR3 comprises 14 residues. Trimming removed 6 bases from V and 2 bases from J, with 8 bases in between. Germline assignment: CDR1 LNHDA and CDR2 SQIVND (reference sequence). The CDR3 DNA is TGTGCCAGTAGGAGACAAGCTGGGGCCAACGTCCTGACTTTC. Its translation is CASRRQAGANVLTF.

The genes are TRBV24-1 and TRBJ1-5; 8 nucleotides line up with TRBD1. Per germline, CDR1 KGHDR and CDR2 SFDVKD. CDR3 length: 15 residues. V lost 3 bases to trimming and J lost 3 bases; unmatched junction nucleotides: 3. CDR3 sequence (DNA): TGTGCCACCAGTGATCCGGGACAGGCCAATCAGCCCCAGCATTTT. Translating it yields CATSDPGQANQPQHF.

The rearrangement links TRBV5-4 to TRBJ2-4; 7 nucleotides align to TRBD2. The trim removed 0 bases at V and 2 bases at J, leaving 8 bases unmatched. The CDR3 consists of 17 residues. The germline CDR1 and CDR2 sequences are SGHNT and YYREEE (reference sequence). The DNA of the CDR3 is TGTGCCAGCAGCTTGGGGGAGGGCAGTGTGTCCAAAAACATTCAGTACTTC. Translated, it gives CASSLGEGSVSKNIQYF. The variable domain in full, with the rest retrieved from reference TRBV5-4 and TRBJ2-4, is ETGVTQSPTHLIKTRGQQVTLRCSSQSGHNTVSWYQQALGQGPQFIFQYYREEENGRGNFPPRFSGLQFPNYSSELNVNALELDDSALYLCASSLGEGSVSKNIQYFGAGTRLSVL.

The V and J genes are TRBV30 and TRBJ1-1; no clear D gene. The CDR3 has 15 amino acids. The V and J ends lost 1 base and 4 bases respectively, with 16 bases between them. Germline CDR1 is GTSNPN and CDR2 is SVGIG (reference sequence). The CDR3 DNA reads as TGTGCCTGGAGTGGGGCCCGCGGGGAGGGCACTGAAGCTTTCTTT. It codes for CAWSGARGEGTEAFF.

The chain employs TRBV12-5 and TRBJ2-7; a weak D match, TRBD1 (6 bases). This CDR3 comprises 13 residues. V was cut by 3 bases and J by 2 bases, with 8 bases left in between. Per germline, CDR1 LGHNT and CDR2 FRNRAP. The CDR3 sequence: CASGLQGTYEQYF. The CDR3 DNA is TGTGCTAGTGGTTTACAGGGAACCTACGAGCAGTACTTC.

This rearrangement joins TRBV6-1 to TRBJ1-1; 8 positions match TRBD1. The CDR3 sequence is 15 residues long. CDR1 is MNHNS, CDR2 SASEGT, per germline. The ends lost 3 bases at V and 6 bases at J; junction bases unmatched: 9. CDR3 sequence: CASSEQGAGVAEAFF. The CDR3 DNA is TGTGCCAGCAGTGAGCAGGGGGCCGGAGTCGCTGAAGCTTTCTTT.

This clone was recorded a few times. The chain combines TRBV6-5 with TRBJ2-2, with a possible D match to TRBD1 (5 bases). CDR1 MNHEY and CDR2 SVGAGI come from the germline V gene. The CDR3 is 15 amino acids. Trimming stripped 6 bases from V and 4 bases from J, with 15 bases between. The chain's CDR3 is CASRLRSGPTGELFF. CDR3 nucleotides: TGTGCCAGCAGACTAAGATCAGGGCCCACCGGGGAGCTGTTTTTT.

This sequence joins TRBV12-5 and TRBJ1-1, with D tentatively TRBD1 (6 bases). CDR1 and CDR2 (germline): LGHNT, FRNRAP. Trimming removed 1 base at V and 1 base at J, with 13 bases between. This CDR3 region has 16 residues. CDR3 protein: CASGLGPRGPNTEAFF. CDR3 coding DNA: TGTGCTAGTGGTTTGGGGCCCAGGGGACCGAACACTGAAGCTTTCTTT.